The 11 T cell receptor beta chains below come from one sample, sequenced in a study of T cell clusters in autoimmune cytopenias. TRB rearrangements were amplified by touch-down multiplex PCR with mixed TRB-A/B primers. TCRdb reanalyzed the multiplex PCR reads and collapses them to one entry per CDR3 protein, without DNA. Across roughly 5,200 distinct CDR3 sequences, the top ten clones capture over 25% of the sample. TRB amplification used approximately 0.25 ug of peripheral blood genomic DNA. These same records also appear under a second study, on T cell repertoires in aging, cancer and after chemotherapy.

The sequencing sample was made of peripheral blood. These receptors were obtained from a human donor in good health.

The CDR3 protein is CAISESGTTNPMGQFF. The chain employs TRBV10-3 and TRBJ2-1; without DNA, the TCRdb call of TRBD2 cannot be checked. Germline V CDR1 and CDR2: ENHRY, SYGVKD. This CDR3 spans 16 amino acids.

This clonotype is deemed medium-sized (0.01 to 0.1%) by its frequency. This chain uses TRBV6-6 with TRBJ2-3; TCRdb proposes TRBD1, but this gene call is untestable without DNA. CDR1 is MNHNY and CDR2 is SVGAGI in the germline V gene (reference sequence). The CDR3 consists of 15 residues. CDR3 region: CASSQRTGYTDTQYF.

By frequency, this clonotype registers medium-sized. This rearrangement joins TRBV5-6 to TRBJ2-3. This CDR3 region has 11 residues. Germline-derived CDR1 and CDR2 are SGHDT and YYEEEE. The CDR3 reads CASSFKDTQYF.

This clonotype registers medium-sized (0.01 to 0.1%) by frequency. The chain carries TRBV12-3 or TRBV12-4 and TRBJ2-1; the D call from TCRdb, TRBD2, cannot be confirmed without DNA. The CDR3 has 15 residues. This CDR3 reads CASSTREGVIVEQFF.

Considering frequency, this clonotype is medium-sized. The V and J genes are TRBV29-1 and TRBJ2-3. The CDR3 consists of 13 residues. CDR1 SQVTM and CDR2 ANQGSEA come from the germline V gene. The CDR3 spells CSVDLRATDTQYF.

This clonotype is medium-sized (0.01 to 0.1%) by frequency. The CDR3 protein is CASSLGGGASNYGYTF. This chain connects TRBV5-4 to TRBJ1-2; TCRdb returns TRBD1, unconfirmable since there is no DNA. Germline V lookup: CDR1 SGHNT, CDR2 YYREEE (reference sequence). The CDR3 length is 16 residues. Based on the CDR3 plus reference TRBV5-4 and TRBJ1-2, the full variable domain is ETGVTQSPTHLIKTRGQQVTLRCSSQSGHNTVSWYQQALGQGPQFIFQYYREEENGRGNFPPRFSGLQFPNYSSELNVNALELDDSALYLCASSLGGGASNYGYTFGSGTRLTVV.

This clonotype shows up as medium-sized (0.01 to 0.1%) by frequency. The chain combines TRBV6-5 with TRBJ1-5; the TCRdb call, TRBD1, lacks DNA for checking. Germline V gene data show CDR1 as MNHEY and CDR2 as SVGAGI. The CDR3 sequence is 15 residues long. CDR3 in amino acids: CASSPDRPSNQPQHF.

Considering frequency, this clonotype is medium-sized (0.01 to 0.1%). The rearrangement joins TRBV27 to TRBJ1-2. The length of the CDR3 is 14 residues. Per the germline V gene, CDR1 is MNHEY and CDR2 is SMNVEV (reference sequence). The chain's CDR3 is CASSLGGGNYGYTF.

The genes are TRBV10-3 and TRBJ2-3; the D call from TCRdb, TRBD2, cannot be confirmed without DNA. Germline loops: CDR1 ENHRY, CDR2 SYGVKD. The length of the CDR3 is 17 residues. CDR3 in amino acids: CAISGTSGGASTDTQYF.

The chain carries TRBV11-2 and TRBJ1-1. Germline V gene sequence: CDR1 SGHAT, CDR2 FQNNGV. The CDR3 runs to 13 residues. CDR3 sequence: CASSLDPNTEAFF.

CDR3 loop: CASSLGVVERGAVDTQYF. The V call is TRBV11-3, the J call TRBJ2-3; TCRdb gives TRBD2 as the D gene, but with no DNA this cannot be confirmed. The length of the CDR3 is 18 residues. Germline assignment: CDR1 SGHNT and CDR2 YENEEA.